This T cell receptor beta chain stems from a study of tumor and adjacent non-tumor tissue in lung cancer. Study-level information: Patients comprised about a dozen adenocarcinoma, a couple of squamous cell carcinoma and 1 small cell lung cancer. On average, productive TCRbeta reads reached around 4 million per sample.

This sample's RNA came from whole unsorted tissue. Chemotherapy-naive patients with new lung cancer underwent thoracic surgery in China, August–late 2014. Three rounds of nested PCR, following a modified ARM-PCR protocol, produced the TCRbeta library. MiXCR was run by TCRdb on the multiplex PCR reads, yielding one entry per CDR3 protein. The table includes around 200,000 distinct CDR3 sequences, about two thirds detected once. Trimming took off 2 bases at V and 7 bases at J, with 9 bases between the two ends. This CDR3 contains 13 residues. The germline CDR1 and CDR2 sequences are SGHAT and FQNNGV. The chain is built from TRBV11-2 and TRBJ2-1; tentative D call: TRBD1 (6 bases). The source of this sequence is a man between 60 and 70 years old with non-small cell lung cancer. Sequenced sample: lung tumor tissue. The CDR3 here is CASSLYGTNEQFF. CDR3 in DNA: TGTGCCAGCAGCTTATATGGGACAAATGAGCAGTTCTTC.